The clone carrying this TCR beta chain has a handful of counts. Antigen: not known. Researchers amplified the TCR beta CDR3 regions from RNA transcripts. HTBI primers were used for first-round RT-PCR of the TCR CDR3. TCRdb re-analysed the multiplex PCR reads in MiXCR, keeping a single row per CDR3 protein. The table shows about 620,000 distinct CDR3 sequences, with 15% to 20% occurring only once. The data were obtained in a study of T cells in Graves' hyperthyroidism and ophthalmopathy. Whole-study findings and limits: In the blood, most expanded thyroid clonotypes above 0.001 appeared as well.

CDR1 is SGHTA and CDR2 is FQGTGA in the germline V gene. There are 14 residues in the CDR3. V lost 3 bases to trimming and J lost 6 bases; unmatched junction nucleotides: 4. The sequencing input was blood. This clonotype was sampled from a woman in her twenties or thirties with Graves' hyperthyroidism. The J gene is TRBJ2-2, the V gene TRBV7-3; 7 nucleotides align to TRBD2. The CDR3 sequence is CASSLAGVAGELFF. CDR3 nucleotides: TGTGCCAGCAGCTTGGCGGGAGTGGCCGGGGAGCTGTTTTTT.